These 16 T cell receptor beta chains share one sample of origin, sequenced in a study of beta chain features in type 1 diabetes. These receptors lack a known antigen. Reverse transcription of all isolated RNA meant that expressed TCRB transcripts were sequenced. Clones were read by immunoSEQ multiplex PCR, and TCRdb kept only the in-frame ones, dropping some. Of 250,000 to 300,000 clones listed, roughly an eighth are singletons. Study conclusions and caveats: In all four CD4+ subsets, TCRB CDR3 length was significantly, moderately reduced in type 1 diabetes.

The sequenced sample was naive CD4+ T cells from blood. Source of these receptors: a man under 40 with type 1 diabetes.

This clone was counted only a few times. The rearrangement uses TRBV5-4 and TRBJ2-3, with TRBD2 identical over 12 bases. Losses at the gene ends were 3 bases for V and 2 bases for J; bases not matched to a gene: 7. From germline, CDR1 is SGHNT and CDR2 YYREEE (reference sequence). This CDR3 is 17 amino acids long. The CDR3 DNA is TGTGCCAGCAGCTCAGCCGGACTAGCGGGAAACACAGATACGCAGTATTTT. Translating it yields CASSSAGLAGNTDTQYF.

This clone occurred a few times. The rearrangement uses TRBV15 and TRBJ2-5; possibly TRBD2 for D (6 bases). The CDR3 length is 13 residues. V was pared by 5 bases and J by 5 bases, with 12 bases between. From germline, CDR1 is LNHNV and CDR2 YYDKDF (reference sequence). In nucleotides, the CDR3 is TGTGCCACCAGCCCCCGACTAGGGGAGACCCAGTACTTC. This codes for CATSPRLGETQYF.

This clone appeared a few times. The chain has TRBV29-1 and TRBJ2-5; D might be TRBD2 (7 bases). Germline loops: CDR1 SQVTM, CDR2 ANQGSEA. V was trimmed by 8 bases and J by 4 bases, leaving 20 bases between them. The CDR3 totals 14 residues. CDR3 in amino acids: CSWVVGGPGETQYF. The CDR3 nucleotides read TGCAGCTGGGTTGTGGGGGGGCCAGGAGAGACCCAGTACTTC.

This clone was seen a handful of times. Other DNA sequences in the sample encode the same CDR3. The rearrangement uses TRBV15 and TRBJ2-7; 7 nucleotides line up with TRBD1. The junction had 1 base not matched to a gene; V was cut back by 3 bases and J by 2 bases. This CDR3 is 13 amino acids long. Germline V CDR1 and CDR2: LNHNV, YYDKDF (reference sequence). The CDR3 nucleotides are TGTGCCACCAGCAGGGACAGGACCTACGAGCAGTACTTC. This sequence encodes CATSRDRTYEQYF.

This clone has only a few counts. The rearrangement uses TRBV4-2 and TRBJ2-3; TRBD2 agrees at 10 bases. The CDR3 totals 18 residues. Germline V gene data show CDR1 as LGHNA and CDR2 as YNFKEQ. V shed 0 bases, J shed 5 bases, and the junction held 11 bases outside the gene matches. The CDR3 nucleotides are TGTGCCAGCAGCCAAGAGAGTGTGGTAGCGGGAGGTTTAGATACGCAGTATTTT. It codes for CASSQESVVAGGLDTQYF.

This clone has only a few counts. This sequence joins TRBV30 and TRBJ1-6; D is possibly TRBD1 (6 bases). Germline-derived CDR1 and CDR2 are GTSNPN and SVGIG (reference sequence). The CDR3 totals 12 residues. The CDR3 reads CASGQRGSPLHF. The CDR3 coding sequence is TGTGCTTCCGGACAGCGCGGTTCACCCCTCCACTTT. Supplemented by reference TRBV30 and TRBJ1-6, the full variable domain reads SQTIHQWPATLVQPVGSPLSLECTVEGTSNPNLYWYRQAAGRGLQLLFYSVGIGQISSEVPQNLSASRPQDRQFILSSKKLLLSDSGFYLCASGQRGSPLHFGNGTRLTVT.

There are a few counts of this clone. This chain uses TRBV11-2 with TRBJ2-1; TRBD2 aligns across 13 bases. The germline V gene encodes CDR1 SGHAT and CDR2 FQNNGV. V shed 5 bases, J shed 6 bases, and the junction held 7 bases outside the gene matches. The CDR3 totals 16 residues. CDR3 sequence (DNA): TGTGCCAGCAGCCCATGGACTAGCGGGAGACGCAATGAGCAGTTCTTC. This sequence encodes CASSPWTSGRRNEQFF.

The J gene is TRBJ1-2, the V gene TRBV10-3; 7 nucleotides line up with TRBD1. Germline V gene lookup returns CDR1 ENHRY and CDR2 SYGVKD. The CDR3 covers 13 residues. The V gene end was trimmed by 5 bases and the J gene end by 3 bases; junction bases not matched to a gene: 3. The CDR3 is CAISTQGDYGYTF. DNA of the CDR3: TGTGCCATCAGTACCCAGGGGGACTATGGCTACACCTTC.

This rearrangement joins TRBV28 to TRBJ2-3; possibly TRBD2 for D (5 bases). The V gene's germline CDR1 is MDHEN and CDR2 SYDVKM. V was trimmed by 5 bases and J by 7 bases, leaving 10 bases between them. The CDR3 contains 12 residues. The CDR3 spells CASSQTTYTQYF. The CDR3 nucleotides are TGTGCCAGCAGTCAGACTACCTATACGCAGTATTTT.

V gene TRBV7-9 combines with J gene TRBJ2-1; 9 bases map to TRBD1. Trimming at V came to 5 bases and at J to 6 bases, leaving 11 bases not matched to a gene. The CDR3 sequence is 16 residues long. CDR1 is SEHNR and CDR2 is FQNEAQ in the germline V gene (reference sequence). The CDR3 nucleotides are TGTGCCAGCAGCAAGCAACCGGGACAGGGAGGCAATGAGCAGTTCTTC. This codes for CASSKQPGQGGNEQFF.

V is TRBV6-1 and J is TRBJ2-2; D is uncertain. The germline V and J ends were trimmed by 7 bases and 6 bases, with 15 bases remaining between them. Germline V lookup: CDR1 MNHNS, CDR2 SASEGT. The CDR3 totals 14 residues. CDR3 sequence reads: CASNPPNAAGELFF. In nucleotides, the CDR3 is TGTGCCAGCAACCCCCCCAACGCGGCCGGGGAGCTGTTTTTT.

CDR3 in DNA: TGTGCCAGCAGCCAGAGCGGTCCGGAGGCCCAGTACTTC. It specifies CASSQSGPEAQYF. This chain links TRBV9 with TRBJ2-5; tentative D call: TRBD2 (5 bases). The CDR3 spans 13 residues. V lost 4 bases and J 9 bases, leaving 16 bases between the germline ends. Germline V gives CDR1 SGDLS, CDR2 YYNGEE.

This clone was counted between two and nine times. This sequence joins TRBV15 and TRBJ2-5; 7 bases are shared with TRBD1. The ends lost 0 bases at V and 2 bases at J; junction bases unmatched: 3. This CDR3 has 15 amino acids. Germline V lookup: CDR1 LNHNV, CDR2 YYDKDF (reference sequence). CDR3 in DNA: TGTGCCACCAGCAGAGATTGGGACAGACAAGAGACCCAGTACTTC. Translated: CATSRDWDRQETQYF. Full variable domain (remainder filled in from reference TRBV15 and TRBJ2-5): DAMVIQNPRYQVTQFGKPVTLSCSQTLNHNVMYWYQQKSSQAPKLLFHYYDKDFNNEADTPDNFQSRRPNTSFCFLDIRSPGLGDTAMYLCATSRDWDRQETQYFGPGTRLLVL.

CDR3 coding DNA: TGTGCCAGCAGCTCTCGAGGGACAGGGAGCTACGAGCAGTACTTC. It encodes CASSSRGTGSYEQYF. The rearrangement joins TRBV28 to TRBJ2-7; TRBD1 matches at 9 bases. The V segment lost 6 bases and the J segment 3 bases; nucleotides outside the gene matches: 9. Per germline, CDR1 MDHEN and CDR2 SYDVKM. The length of the CDR3 is 15 residues.

This clone came up a few times. This chain joins TRBV5-1 and TRBJ2-7; TRBD1 matches at 8 bases. The CDR3 contains 16 residues. Germline lookup yields CDR1 SGHRS and CDR2 YFSETQ. V lost 2 bases to trimming and J lost 1 base; unmatched junction nucleotides: 8. The CDR3, as DNA: TGCGCCAGCAGCTTCTCTGGAGGACAGGGTTCCTACGAGCAGTACTTC. The encoded protein is CASSFSGGQGSYEQYF.

The chain recombines TRBV28 with TRBJ2-2; 8 bases are a match to TRBD1. The V gene's germline CDR1 is MDHEN and CDR2 SYDVKM. This CDR3 is built from 15 residues. Trimming at V came to 5 bases and at J to 0 bases, leaving 2 bases not matched to a gene. The CDR3 DNA reads TGTGCCAGCAGTCGGGACAGGCCGAACACCGGGGAGCTGTTTTTT. Its protein is CASSRDRPNTGELFF. Based on the CDR3 plus reference TRBV28 and TRBJ2-2, the full variable domain is DVKVTQSSRYLVKRTGEKVFLECVQDMDHENMFWYRQDPGLGLRLIYFSYDVKMKEKGDIPEGYSVSREKKERFSLILESASTNQTSMYLCASSRDRPNTGELFFGEGSRLTVL.